This record concerns one TCR beta chain sequence. Its binding antigen is unknown. No clone much larger than this one lies a single base away; base qualities are absent. Germline trimming: 4 bases from V, 2 bases from J; junction bases outside gene matches: 10. The CDR3 runs 16 amino acids, cysteine and phenylalanine included. Just CDR3 DNA is preserved here, 48 bases in frame from base 1. From the germline V gene, CDR1 is SGHDT and CDR2 is YYEEEE. The immunoSEQ Assay, a bias-controlled multiplex PCR, was used to amplify TCRbeta CDR3 regions from genomic DNA. Per the source publication's procedure: The number of nucleated cells in each sample was estimated from the amplification of reference gene primers within the assay. To quantify the absolute abundance of each unique TCRbeta CDR3 rearrangement, sequence reads were collapsed and filtered. For each sample, productive Simpson clonality was calculated as the square root of Simpson's diversity index across productive rearrangements. TCRdb carries this immuneACCESS record with in-frame sequences only. Its versions omit some clonotypes, under half of them owing to an unresolved V gene in the studies checked, with the rest unexplained. Clonal size and the V and J genes are those of that table, whereas D and trimming came from the DNA. Here the sample has 300,000 to 400,000 clones; approximately 90% occur a single time. The ten largest account for 9.9% of the sample.

At one collaborating source in Seattle, patients were enrolled during active infection and were followed longitudinally through the course of disease. The collaborating institutions used their own protocols to collect whole blood in K2EDTA tubes. Collaborator samples were shipped for TCRbeta analysis as frozen whole blood, isolated PBMCs, or DNA extracted from either sample type. The sample is drawn from a study of blood T cell repertoires in COVID-19 (dated by TCRdb to 2020 to 2021). Concerning the study at large: Samples from collaborators originated in the United States, Italy and Spain and spanned both the acute and convalescent phases of COVID-19. The prospective study material was composed of cDNA or gDNA derived from T cells, B-cell-depleted T cells, or PBMCs. The dataset comprised deeply sampled blood TCRbeta repertoires from subjects exposed to, actively infected with, or recovered from COVID-19. A freely available public database, intended as a resource for researchers studying the immune response to SARS-CoV-2, is where the repertoires were released. Samples were obtained from the ongoing ImmuneRACE study (first 160 participants) and from about 1,300 subjects provided by 6 global collaborators. Sample metadata almost always included a de-identified subject ID, COVID-19 status, age in years and sex. HLA class I and class II types, where available, came from metadata supplied by the sample provider rather than from assay-based typing.

The research as a whole found: The amount of clinical and demographic metadata varied by source and participant and was provided uncurated.

The V gene is TRBV5-6 and the J gene is TRBJ2-7, with 9 middle bases fitting TRBD1. Sequencing was performed on peripheral blood. This receptor was obtained from a man aged 25-40 years with COVID-19, enrolled during active disease. The CDR3 region: CASSLLGQGPAYEQYF. The bases read TGTGCCAGCAGCCTACTTGGACAGGGGCCCGCCTACGAGCAGTACTTC.